This T cell receptor beta chain was sequenced during a study of T-cell reconstitution after alpha-beta-depleted transplantation in children (dated by TCRdb to the mid-2010s). About the full investigation: Using TCR repertoire profiling, the study quantitatively followed how T-cell immune reconstitution unfolded in children after TCRalphabeta/CD19-depleted allogeneic hematopoietic cell transplantation.

This clonotype occurred many times. No cognate antigen has been identified for it. Per-nucleotide qualities are absent, and no much larger clonotype sits a single base away. To prepare the library, PCR was applied. TCRdb lists the instrument as Illumina HiSeq 2500. TCR library preparation used molecular barcoding, with unique molecular identifiers applied to normalize quantification of the TCRbeta repertoire. Starting from the raw public reads, TCRdb applied fastp trimming at Q25, assembled clones with MiXCR and retained in-frame beta chains. When rows share a CDR3 protein, they turn into one entry using the most common DNA and genes. The sample table holds about 600,000 distinct CDR3 sequences, of which under 12% were seen once. The ten top clones hold 4% to 5% of the sample. In the germline V gene (reference sequence), CDR1 corresponds to DFQATT and CDR2 to SNEGSKA. The V and J ends are trimmed by 0 bases and 4 bases, leaving 17 bases between them. From its cysteine to its phenylalanine, the CDR3 spans 16 amino acids. Of all the DNA, just the CDR3 is kept, 48 bases in frame from base 1.

This sequence originates from a human donor who donated a stem cell graft to a child with acute myeloid leukemia. The V gene is TRBV20-1 and the J gene is TRBJ2-3; the D gene is perhaps TRBD2, on 6 matching bases. The sequenced sample was PBMCs from the stem cell graft donor, obtained from the stem cell graft. The CDR3 is CSARDPGSWGADTQYF. The nucleotide sequence reads TGCAGTGCTAGAGATCCTGGCTCCTGGGGGGCAGATACGCAGTATTTT.